These 10 T cell receptor beta chains originate from one sample sequenced in a study of blood T cells in healthy people across ages. Combining a sample-barcoded 5' primer with a J-beta primer mix, a second PCR ran for roughly 7 to 11 cycles. TCRdb ran MiXCR on the 5' RACE reads and lists one entry per CDR3 protein. The sample has approximately 350,000 distinct CDR3 sequences; more than 45% are singletons. What was sequenced was blood. The source is a man aged 55 to 70 in good health.

At least ten counts were recorded for this clonotype. This chain uses TRBV2 with TRBJ2-7; D assignment may be TRBD1 or TRBD2 (5 bases each). Looked up from germline, CDR1 is SNHLY and CDR2 is FYNNEI. Trimming removed 2 bases from V and 0 bases from J, with 11 bases in between. This CDR3 is built from 15 residues. This CDR3 reads CASSERGPPSYEQYF. CDR3 bases: TGTGCCAGCAGTGAAAGGGGACCGCCCTCCTACGAGCAGTACTTC.

This clonotype was observed a handful of times. This rearrangement joins TRBV21-1 to TRBJ1-2; TRBD1 reflects the table's D call only, with no check against the DNA. TRBV21-1 represents a pseudogene. The CDR3 extends over 14 amino acids. The CDR3 region has the DNA TGTGCCAGCAGCAAACCCGACAGGGGCTATGGCTACACCTTC. Translation gives CASSKPDRGYGYTF.

The chain carries TRBV20-1 and TRBJ1-2; a weak D match, TRBD1 (6 bases). The CDR3 is 15 residues long. The germline V and J ends were trimmed by 3 bases and 4 bases, with 18 bases remaining between them. The germline gives CDR1 DFQATT, CDR2 SNEGSKA (reference sequence). The CDR3 here is CSASVSGGAGYGYTF. CDR3 in DNA: TGCAGTGCTAGTGTCTCTGGGGGGGCAGGCTATGGCTACACCTTC.

CDR3 sequence reads: CASSIIGQRQETQYF. The DNA for the CDR3 is TGTGCCAGCAGTATAATCGGACAGAGACAAGAGACCCAGTACTTC. The chain is built from TRBV6-5 and TRBJ2-5, with D possibly TRBD1 on 6 matching bases. Germline CDR1 and CDR2: MNHEY and SVGAGI. This CDR3 comprises 15 residues. Trimming took off 5 bases at V and 2 bases at J, with 15 bases between the two ends.

The gene calls are TRBV7-9 and TRBJ1-5, with D unclear. Germline V CDR1 and CDR2: SEHNR, FQNEAQ (reference sequence). V was cut by 1 base and J by 11 bases, with 18 bases left in between. The CDR3 is made up of 15 amino acids. The CDR3 sequence is CASSLVSDRGSAQHF. For the CDR3, the DNA is TGTGCCAGCAGCTTAGTCTCGGATCGTGGCTCAGCCCAGCATTTT.

This chain joins TRBV5-6 and TRBJ2-1; D is unresolved. Germline values: CDR1 SGHDT, CDR2 YYEEEE. V was pared by 4 bases and J by 4 bases, with 15 bases between. This CDR3 has 15 residues. In DNA form, the CDR3 reads TGTGCCAGCAGCCCGGGTGGCCCCCGATACAATGAGCAGTTCTTC. Amino acid sequence: CASSPGGPRYNEQFF. Combining the CDR3 with reference TRBV5-6 and TRBJ2-1 gives the whole variable domain DAGVTQSPTHLIKTRGQQVTLRCSPKSGHDTVSWYQQALGQGPQFIFQYYEEEERQRGNFPDRFSGHQFPNYSSELNVNALLLGDSALYLCASSPGGPRYNEQFFGPGTRLTVL.

The chain links TRBV14 to TRBJ2-5; D is perhaps TRBD2 (6 bases). The germline V and J ends were trimmed by 4 bases and 1 base, with 10 bases remaining between them. The length of the CDR3 is 14 residues. Germline CDR1 and CDR2: SGHDN and FVKESK. The CDR3 loop reads CASSRLGTQETQYF. The CDR3 DNA reads TGTGCCAGCAGCCGACTAGGTACCCAAGAGACCCAGTACTTC.

This clonotype was found many times. The V gene is TRBV5-1, the J gene TRBJ2-7; the D is unclear. V was pared by 1 base and J by 3 bases, with 14 bases between. Per the germline V gene, CDR1 is SGHRS and CDR2 is YFSETQ. The CDR3 contains 15 residues. CDR3 sequence reads: CASSLSPGSDYEQYF. The DNA of the CDR3 is TGCGCCAGCAGCTTGTCCCCCGGGTCGGACTACGAGCAGTACTTC.

This clonotype turned up a few times. The rearrangement joins TRBV7-2 to TRBJ2-3; 8 bases align to TRBD2. Losses at the gene ends were 3 bases for V and 2 bases for J; bases not matched to a gene: 4. The germline CDR1 and CDR2 sequences are SGHTA and FQGNSA. This CDR3 region has 15 residues. CDR3 amino acids: CASSFTSGDTDTQYF. Here the CDR3 DNA reads TGTGCCAGCAGCTTCACTAGCGGCGACACAGATACGCAGTATTTT. Supplemented by reference TRBV7-2 and TRBJ2-3, the full variable domain reads GAGVSQSPSNKVTEKGKDVELRCDPISGHTALYWYRQSLGQGLEFLIYFQGNSAPDKSGLPSDRFSAERTGGSVSTLTIQRTQQEDSAVYLCASSFTSGDTDTQYFGPGTRLTVL.

This clonotype was recorded a few times. V and J are TRBV4-2 and TRBJ2-1; 9 bases are shared with TRBD1. J gave up 9 bases and V 4 bases, and 4 bases lay outside the gene matches. The germline V gene has CDR1 LGHNA and CDR2 YNFKEQ. This CDR3 contains 13 residues. CDR3 amino acids: CASSPTGGTEQFF. The CDR3 bases are TGTGCCAGCAGCCCTACAGGGGGCACTGAGCAGTTCTTC.